This TCR beta chain came from a study of CD8 T cells in ankylosing spondylitis. Study conclusions and caveats: A motif of 8 or 9 highly homologous TCR beta variants was seen as apparently characteristic of ankylosing spondylitis blood.

This CDR3 region has 13 residues. V shed 0 bases and J shed 4 bases, with 7 bases lying between them. Germline CDR1 is SGHRS and CDR2 is YFSETQ. TCRdb re-analysed the 5' RACE reads in MiXCR, keeping a single row per CDR3 protein. Here the sample spans roughly 220,000 distinct CDR3 sequences, 10% being singletons. This clonotype appeared many times. Its cognate antigen is unknown. Sequenced: blood, either unsorted or a sorted T cell fraction (not recorded which). The TCR comes from a male donor with ankylosing spondylitis or in good health (not recorded which). The chain is built from TRBV5-1 and TRBJ1-2; D remains unclear. The CDR3 DNA reads as TGCGCCAGCAGCTTGGAGGGAGGCTATGGCTACACCTTC. Protein product: CASSLEGGYGYTF.